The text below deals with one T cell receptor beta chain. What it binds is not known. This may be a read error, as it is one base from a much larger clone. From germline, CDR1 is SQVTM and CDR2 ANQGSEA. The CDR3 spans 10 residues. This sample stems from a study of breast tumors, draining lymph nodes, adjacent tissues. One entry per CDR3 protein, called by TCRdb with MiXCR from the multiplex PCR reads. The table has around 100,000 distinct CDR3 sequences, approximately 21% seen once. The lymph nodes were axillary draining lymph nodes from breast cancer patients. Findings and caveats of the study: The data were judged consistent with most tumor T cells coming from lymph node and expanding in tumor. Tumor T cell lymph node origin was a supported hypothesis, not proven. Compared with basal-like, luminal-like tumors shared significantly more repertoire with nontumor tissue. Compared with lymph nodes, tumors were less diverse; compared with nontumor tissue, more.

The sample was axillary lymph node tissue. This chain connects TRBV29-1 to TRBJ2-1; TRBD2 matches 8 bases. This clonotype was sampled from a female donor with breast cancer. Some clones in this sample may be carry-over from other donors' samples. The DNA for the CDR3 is TGCAGCGGCGGGGGGAATGAGCAGTTATTC. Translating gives CSGGGNEQLF.